This note documents a single T cell receptor (beta chain) sequence. This sample was taken from a study of blood T cell repertoires in COVID-19. Across the study: PBMCs, B-cell-depleted T cells, or T cells were the source of the cDNA or gDNA that made up the material.

CDR1 is MDHEN, CDR2 SYDVKM, per germline. Trimming pared 3 bases from V and 2 bases from J, leaving 8 bases between. The CDR3 length is 13 residues. Authors' methods: The assay estimated nucleated cells by amplifying reference gene primers. Here immunoSEQ multiplex PCR was the method, and the copy in TCRdb shows in-frame clones only, minus some. The DNA was the basis for D and trimming; V, J and clone size are from that table. The sample contains tens of thousands of clones, 79% of which appear only once. The rearrangement links TRBV28 to TRBJ2-7; D is uncertain. Source material: peripheral blood. This sequence was found in a man in his 70s with acute or convalescent COVID-19. The CDR3 protein is CASSFEITYEQYF. The DNA for the CDR3 is TGTGCCAGCAGTTTCGAGATCACCTACGAGCAGTACTTC.